The 16 T cell receptor beta chains below all came from one sample that was sequenced in a study of shared clonotypes between healthy human individuals. Measured with immunoSEQ multiplex PCR; TCRdb has only the in-frame clones, and not every one. The profile covers 1,500,000 or so clones, with approximately 98.5% appearing a single time and about 0.34% taken by the ten largest. The source material was naive CD4+ T cells sorted from blood. Sample subset: CD45RA+ positively selected. These TCRs come from a man younger than 45 in good health.

The chain uses TRBV4-2 and TRBJ1-1, with D perhaps matching TRBD1 (6 bases). Germline values: CDR1 LGHNA, CDR2 YNFKEQ. V lost 0 bases to trimming and J lost 1 base, with 9 bases between them. The length of the CDR3 is 15 residues. The CDR3 DNA is TGTGCCAGCAGCCAAGAATACAGGGAGAACACTGAAGCTTTCTTT. It translates to CASSQEYRENTEAFF.

The genes are TRBV5-6 and TRBJ2-4, with TRBD1 matching 7 bases. Germline V gives CDR1 SGHDT, CDR2 YYEEEE. This CDR3 has 14 amino acids. Losses at the gene ends were 4 bases for V and 7 bases for J; bases not matched to a gene: 8. Here the CDR3 reads CASSTSTGPNIQYF. The CDR3 nucleotides read TGTGCCAGCAGCACATCGACAGGGCCGAACATTCAGTACTTC.

Turning to this clone: Different DNA sequences within this sample yield the same CDR3. The chain carries TRBV6-1 and TRBJ2-7, with 7 bases aligning to TRBD1. The CDR3 totals 14 residues. Germline lookup yields CDR1 MNHNS and CDR2 SASEGT. V trimming: 5 bases; J trimming: 1 base; junction bases outside the gene matches: 5. Here the CDR3 DNA reads TGTGCCAGCAGTCCTCGACAGGGATCCTACGAGCAGTACTTC. It translates to CASSPRQGSYEQYF.

The chain couples TRBV7-9 to TRBJ2-3, with D hard to call. This CDR3 region has 13 residues. Trimming cost V 4 bases and J 0 bases, with 5 bases left between them. The germline V gene encodes CDR1 SEHNR and CDR2 FQNEAQ (reference sequence). This CDR3 is CASSSFSTDTQYF. For the CDR3, the DNA is TGTGCCAGCAGCTCTTTTAGCACAGATACGCAGTATTTT. Full variable domain (outside the CDR3, taken from reference TRBV7-9 and TRBJ2-3): DTGVSQNPRHKITKRGQNVTFRCDPISEHNRLYWYRQTLGQGPEFLTYFQNEAQLEKSRLLSDRFSAERPKGSFSTLEIQRTEQGDSAMYLCASSSFSTDTQYFGPGTRLTVL.

This chain uses TRBV27 with TRBJ2-1; 7 bases are a match to TRBD2. CDR3 length: 15 amino acids. CDR1 and CDR2 (germline): MNHEY, SMNVEV (reference sequence). Trimming at V came to 6 bases and at J to 6 bases, leaving 11 bases not matched to a gene. For the CDR3, the DNA is TGTGCCAGCAGCCTAACGCGGGAGATCACCAATGAGCAGTTCTTC. Encoded protein: CASSLTREITNEQFF.

The chain is built from TRBV6-5 and TRBJ1-2; D might be TRBD1 (5 bases). Trimming took 5 bases from V and 7 from J, leaving 8 bases between them. Germline V gene sequence: CDR1 MNHEY, CDR2 SVGAGI. The CDR3 runs 11 residues. The CDR3 region is CASSERGGYTF. DNA of the CDR3: TGTGCCAGCAGTGAAAGGGGTGGCTACACCTTC.

This chain connects TRBV9 to TRBJ2-1; no clear D. V was trimmed by 1 base and J by 8 bases, leaving 10 bases between them. Germline V lookup: CDR1 SGDLS, CDR2 YYNGEE. This CDR3 comprises 13 residues. In DNA form, the CDR3 reads TGTGCCAGCAGCGTAACCCTAGTGGATGAGCAGTTCTTC. This gives the protein CASSVTLVDEQFF.

V and J are TRBV5-1 and TRBJ2-3; D possibly corresponds to TRBD2 (6 bases). The ends were cut back, 4 bases at V and 4 bases at J, with 13 bases in the middle. Germline values: CDR1 SGHRS, CDR2 YFSETQ. This CDR3 spans 14 amino acids. This chain's CDR3 is CASSRSGEADTQYF. The CDR3 DNA is TGCGCCAGCAGCCGGTCGGGGGAAGCAGATACGCAGTATTTT.

Concerning this clone itself: Within the sample, other DNA sequences also encode this same CDR3. This chain connects TRBV5-1 to TRBJ2-7, with a tentative D call TRBD1 (6 bases). The V gene's germline CDR1 is SGHRS and CDR2 YFSETQ. The ends were cut back, 1 base at V and 3 bases at J, with 11 bases in the middle. The CDR3 length is 14 residues. In DNA, the CDR3 is TGCGCCAGCAGCTTGACAGGGCCAAGCTACGAGCAGTACTTC. The encoded protein is CASSLTGPSYEQYF.

The gene calls are TRBV4-1 and TRBJ1-4, with no clear D. The CDR3 contains 16 residues. V was clipped by 1 base and J by 0 bases, with 9 bases between them. Germline V gene lookup returns CDR1 MGHRA and CDR2 YSYEKL. The CDR3 sequence is CASSQVVGATNEKLFF. CDR3 coding DNA: TGCGCCAGCAGCCAAGTAGTGGGTGCAACTAATGAAAAACTGTTTTTT.

The V call is TRBV7-6, the J call TRBJ1-1, with no clear D. This CDR3 contains 14 residues. The germline V and J ends were trimmed by 5 bases and 1 base, with 11 bases remaining between them. Germline V lookup: CDR1 SGHVS, CDR2 FNYEAQ. The CDR3 nucleotides read TGTGCCAGCAGCACCTGGACGGGGAACACTGAAGCTTTCTTT. Amino acids: CASSTWTGNTEAFF.

This chain connects TRBV2 to TRBJ1-5; D call uncertain. The germline V and J ends were trimmed by 8 bases and 5 bases, with 13 bases remaining between them. CDR1 and CDR2 from the germline V gene are SNHLY and FYNNEI. The CDR3 spans 13 residues. CDR3 DNA sequence: TGTGCCAGCGCCGATACTCAGGATCAGCCCCAGCATTTT. Translated: CASADTQDQPQHF.

The V gene is TRBV5-1, the J gene TRBJ2-7; 9 bases line up with TRBD1. Looked up from germline, CDR1 is SGHRS and CDR2 is YFSETQ. V trimming: 4 bases; J trimming: 5 bases; junction bases outside the gene matches: 19. CDR3 length equals 18 residues. The DNA of the CDR3 is TGCGCCAGCAGCACCCTATCAGCCGGGACAGGGTTAATGAACGAGCAGTACTTC. As protein: CASSTLSAGTGLMNEQYF. Supplemented by reference TRBV5-1 and TRBJ2-7, the full variable domain reads KAGVTQTPRYLIKTRGQQVTLSCSPISGHRSVSWYQQTPGQGLQFLFEYFSETQRNKGNFPGRFSGRQFSNSRSEMNVSTLELGDSALYLCASSTLSAGTGLMNEQYFGPGTRLTVT.

V usage is TRBV25-1 and J usage is TRBJ2-5; D remains unclear. The length of the CDR3 is 13 residues. Trimming cost V 2 bases and J 3 bases, with 7 bases left between them. Germline CDR1 reads MGHDK; CDR2 reads SYGVNS. DNA of the CDR3: TGTGCCAGCAGTGAAGTTTCTAAAGAGACCCAGTACTTC. Residues: CASSEVSKETQYF.

This clone has only one observation. The chain is built from TRBV7-8 and TRBJ2-7, with TRBD1 matching over 8 bases. This CDR3 contains 14 residues. CDR1 is SGHVS, CDR2 FQNEAQ, per germline. With 8 bases clipped from V and 0 bases from J, the junction kept 6 bases outside the gene matches. The CDR3 loop is CASARTGSSYEQYF. The CDR3 coding sequence is TGTGCCAGCGCCCGGACAGGGTCCTCCTACGAGCAGTACTTC.

With regard to this clone: The sample holds other DNA sequences that translate to the same CDR3. The chain recombines TRBV18 with TRBJ2-7, with D possibly matching TRBD2 (6 bases). The germline CDR1 and CDR2 sequences are KGHSH and LQKENI. Trimming removed 3 bases from V and 3 bases from J, with 12 bases in between. There are 14 residues in the CDR3. In DNA form, the CDR3 reads TGTGCCAGCTCACCGCAAACTAGCTTCTACGAGCAGTACTTC. Translated: CASSPQTSFYEQYF.